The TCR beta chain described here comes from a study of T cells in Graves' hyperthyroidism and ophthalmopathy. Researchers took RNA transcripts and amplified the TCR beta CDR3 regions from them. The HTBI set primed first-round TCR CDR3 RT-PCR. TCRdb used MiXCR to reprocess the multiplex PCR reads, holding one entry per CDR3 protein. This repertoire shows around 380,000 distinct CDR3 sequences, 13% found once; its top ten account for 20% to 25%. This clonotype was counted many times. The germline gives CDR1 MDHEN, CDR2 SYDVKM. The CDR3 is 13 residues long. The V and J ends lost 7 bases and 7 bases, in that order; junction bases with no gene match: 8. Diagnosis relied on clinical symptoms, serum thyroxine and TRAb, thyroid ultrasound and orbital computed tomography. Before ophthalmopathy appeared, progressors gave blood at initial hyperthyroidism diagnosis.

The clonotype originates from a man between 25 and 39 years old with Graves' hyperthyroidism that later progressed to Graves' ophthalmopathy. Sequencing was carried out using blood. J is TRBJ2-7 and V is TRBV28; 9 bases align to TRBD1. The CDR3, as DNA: TGTGCCAGCACCGGGACAGGGTTAAGGGAGCAGTACTTC. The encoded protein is CASTGTGLREQYF.